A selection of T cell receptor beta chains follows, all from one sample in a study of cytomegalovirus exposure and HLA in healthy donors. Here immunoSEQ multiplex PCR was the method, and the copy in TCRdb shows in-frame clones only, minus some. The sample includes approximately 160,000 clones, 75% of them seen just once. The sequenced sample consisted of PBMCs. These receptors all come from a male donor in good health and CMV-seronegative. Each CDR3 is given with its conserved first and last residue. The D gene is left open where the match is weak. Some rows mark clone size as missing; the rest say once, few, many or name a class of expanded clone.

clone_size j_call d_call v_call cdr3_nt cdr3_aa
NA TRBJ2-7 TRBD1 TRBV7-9 TGTGCCAGCAGCTTAGCTGGACAGGGTCTTAAAGAGCAGTACTTC CASSLAGQGLKEQYF
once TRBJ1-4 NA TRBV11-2 TGTGCCAGCAGCTTAGTCGCAGGGGATGAAAAACTGTTTTTT CASSLVAGDEKLFF
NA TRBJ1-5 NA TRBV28 TGTGCCAGCAGTTTTTCAGTGGGCCAGCCCCAGCATTTT CASSFSVGQPQHF
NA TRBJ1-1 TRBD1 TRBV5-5 TGTGCCAGCAGCTCTGGACAGGGCGGTACGAACACTGAAGCTTTCTTT CASSSGQGGTNTEAFF
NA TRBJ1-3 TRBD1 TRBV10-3 TGTGCCATCAGCGGAACAGGGGGCGGAAACACCATATATTTT CAISGTGGGNTIYF
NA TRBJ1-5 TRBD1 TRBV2 TGTGCCAGCGCCCGGGACAGGGTGGATCAGCCCCAGCATTTT CASARDRVDQPQHF
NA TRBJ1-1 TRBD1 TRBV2 TGTGCCAGCAGCCACAGACAGGGTGCTGAAGCTTTCTTT CASSHRQGAEAFF
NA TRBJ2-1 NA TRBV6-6 TGTGCCAGCACGGGACTGTACAATGAGCAGTTCTTC CASTGLYNEQFF
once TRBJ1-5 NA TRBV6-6 TGTGCCAGCAGTTACTCGAGCGGCAGCCATCAGCCCCAGCATTTT CASSYSSGSHQPQHF
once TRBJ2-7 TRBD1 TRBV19 TGTGCCAGTAGTATGACGCCGCCAGGGGGTGAGCAGTACTTC CASSMTPPGGEQYF
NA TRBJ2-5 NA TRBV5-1 TGCGCCAGCAGCCGTGACAGGTTGGAGACCCAGTACTTC CASSRDRLETQYF
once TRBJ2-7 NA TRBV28 TGTGCCAGCAGGGCCGGACTATCCTCCTACGAGCAGTACTTC CASRAGLSSYEQYF
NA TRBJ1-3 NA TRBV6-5 TGTGCCAGCAAAAAGGACAGTTACTCTGGAAACACCATATATTTT CASKKDSYSGNTIYF
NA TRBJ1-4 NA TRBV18 TGTGCCAGCTCACCATTCCAGGGGCGGAATGAAAAACTGTTTTTT CASSPFQGRNEKLFF
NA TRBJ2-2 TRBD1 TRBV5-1 TGCGCCAGCATTTCCGGGACAGGGGGGACCGGGGAGCTGTTTTTT CASISGTGGTGELFF
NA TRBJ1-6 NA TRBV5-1 TGCGCCAGCAGCCCAAGGACAGCCGACGGTTCACCCCTCCACTTT CASSPRTADGSPLHF
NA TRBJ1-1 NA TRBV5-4 TGTGCCAGCAGCCTCCGGGACATGGGCACTGAAGCTTTCTTT CASSLRDMGTEAFF
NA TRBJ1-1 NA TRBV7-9 TGTGCCAGCAGCCGCGCCACTGAAGCTTTCTTT CASSRATEAFF
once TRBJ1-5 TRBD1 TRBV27 TGTGCCAGCACACCCGAGGGACAGGGGAATCAGCCCCAGCATTTT CASTPEGQGNQPQHF
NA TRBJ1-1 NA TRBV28 TGTGCCAGCAGTTTATTAGGGGGTGCAAACACTGAAGCTTTCTTT CASSLLGGANTEAFF
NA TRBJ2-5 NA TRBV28 TGTGCCAGCAGTTTAGGCATAGGGGAAGCTGGAGAGACCCAGTACTTC CASSLGIGEAGETQYF
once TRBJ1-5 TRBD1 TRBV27 TGTGCCAGCAGTTACAGGGGGACGAGCAATCAGCCCCAGCATTTT CASSYRGTSNQPQHF
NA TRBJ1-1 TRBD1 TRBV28 TGTGCCAGCAGTTTATCCGGGACAGGGAAATCTAGAGCTTTCTTT CASSLSGTGKSRAFF
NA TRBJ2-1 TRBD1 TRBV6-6 TGTGCCAGCAGACCCGGACAGGGCTTGAGAAGTGAGCAGTTCTTC CASRPGQGLRSEQFF
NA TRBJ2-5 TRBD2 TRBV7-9 TGTGCCAGCAGCTTAACCGGGACTAGCAGTGAGACCCAGTACTTC CASSLTGTSSETQYF
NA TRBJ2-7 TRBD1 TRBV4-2 TGTGCCAGCAGCCCCCAGGGACAGGGGTACGAGCAGTACTTC CASSPQGQGYEQYF
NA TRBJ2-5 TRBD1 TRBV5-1 TGCGCCAGCAGCACGGGACAGGGGTACAACATGGGAGAGACCCAGTACTTC CASSTGQGYNMGETQYF
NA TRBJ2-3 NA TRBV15 TGTGCCACCAGCAGAGAGGGCGGGGGCACAGATACGCAGTATTTT CATSREGGGTDTQYF
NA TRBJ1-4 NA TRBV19 TGTGCCAGTAGGGGGCAGGGTGGCGAAAAACTGTTTTTT CASRGQGGEKLFF
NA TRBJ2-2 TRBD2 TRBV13 TGTGCCAGCAGGTTGAGCGGGAGGGCCTACGGGGAGCTGTTCTTT CASRLSGRAYGELFF
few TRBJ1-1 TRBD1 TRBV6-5 TGTGCCAGCAGTTACGGTGACAGGGGGAACACTGAAGCTTTCTTT CASSYGDRGNTEAFF
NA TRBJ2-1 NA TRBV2 TGTGCCAGCAATCAGGGTCTGAATGAGCAGTTCTTC CASNQGLNEQFF
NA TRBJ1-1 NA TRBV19 TGTGCCAGTAGTATGGGGGGCACTGAAGCTTTCTTT CASSMGGTEAFF
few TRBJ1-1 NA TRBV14 TGTGCCAGCAGCCTACCTTCGGACACTGAAGCTTTCTTT CASSLPSDTEAFF
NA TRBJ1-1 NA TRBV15 TGTGCCACCAGCAGACAGGGTGGAGGGTACACTGAAGCTTTCTTT CATSRQGGGYTEAFF
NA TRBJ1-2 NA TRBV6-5 TGTGCCAGCAGGTCAACAGGCGTTGTAGGTGGCTACACCTTC CASRSTGVVGGYTF
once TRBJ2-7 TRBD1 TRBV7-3 TGTGCCAGCAGCTACAGGGGGGATGGCTACGAGCAGTACTTC CASSYRGDGYEQYF
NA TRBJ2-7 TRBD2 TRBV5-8 TGTGCCAGCAGCTGGAGCGGGAGTGTCTCCTACGAGCAGTACTTC CASSWSGSVSYEQYF
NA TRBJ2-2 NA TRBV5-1 TGCGCCAGCAGCTTCGGTGTTTCGAACACCGGGGAGCTGTTTTTT CASSFGVSNTGELFF
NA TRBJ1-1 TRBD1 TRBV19 TGTGCCAGTAGTGGCGACAGGGGAGTCACTGAAGCTTTCTTT CASSGDRGVTEAFF
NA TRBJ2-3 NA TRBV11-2 TGTGCCAGCAGCTCTACGGAAGCGAGTGATACGCAGTATTTT CASSSTEASDTQYF
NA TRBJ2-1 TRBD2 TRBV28 TGTGCCAGCGTACTGGGACTAGGGTCGGGTGAGCAGTTCTTC CASVLGLGSGEQFF
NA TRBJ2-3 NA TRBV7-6 TGTGCCAGCAGCTTAGTTAGGGGCCTCACAGATACGCAGTATTTT CASSLVRGLTDTQYF
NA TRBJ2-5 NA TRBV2 TGTGCCAGCAGCCAACCGACAGTCCGAATAAAAGAGACCCAGTACTTC CASSQPTVRIKETQYF
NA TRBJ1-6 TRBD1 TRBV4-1 TGCGCCAGCAGCCATCCCGGGACAGTCCGGAATTCACCCCTCCACTTT CASSHPGTVRNSPLHF
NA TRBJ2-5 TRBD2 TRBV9 TGTGCCAGCAGCCGTAGCGGGGGGCAAGAGACCCAGTACTTC CASSRSGGQETQYF
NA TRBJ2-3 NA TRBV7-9 TGTGCCAGCAGCCCTCTAACTAGAGTAACAGATACGCAGTATTTT CASSPLTRVTDTQYF
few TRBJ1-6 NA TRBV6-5 TGTGCCAGCAGTTACTCCCCGGGAGAGAATAATTCACCCCTCCACTTT CASSYSPGENNSPLHF
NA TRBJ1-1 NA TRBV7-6 TGTGCCAGCAGCTTATATCAGGGCTCGTACACTGAAGCTTTCTTT CASSLYQGSYTEAFF
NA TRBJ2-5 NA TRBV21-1 TGTGCCAGCAGCAGTAGAGGACTAGCGGGGACGGAGACCCAGTACTTC CASSSRGLAGTETQYF
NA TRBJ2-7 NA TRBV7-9 TGTGCCAGCAGCTTAGCGTTGGGAGGCTCCTCCTACGAGCAGTACTTC CASSLALGGSSYEQYF
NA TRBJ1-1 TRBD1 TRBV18 TGTGCCAGCTCACCGCCCGGGACAGTTAACACTGAAGCTTTCTTT CASSPPGTVNTEAFF
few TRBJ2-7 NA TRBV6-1 TGTGCCAGCAGTGAAGAATGGGGAGTCTCCTACGAGCAGTACTTC CASSEEWGVSYEQYF
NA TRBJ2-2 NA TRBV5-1 TGCGCCAGCAGCTTGGCAAAAGCGGGGAACACCGGGGAGCTGTTTTTT CASSLAKAGNTGELFF
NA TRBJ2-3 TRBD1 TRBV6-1 TGTGCCAGCAGTCCCCGGACAGGGACAGATACGCAGTATTTT CASSPRTGTDTQYF